This T cell receptor (beta chain) was captured in a study of blood T cell repertoires in COVID-19. CDR1 and CDR2 (germline): MNHEY, SMNVEV (reference sequence). The CDR3 length is 13 residues. V lost 6 bases, J lost 13 bases, and 9 bases stayed unmatched. Method: immunoSEQ multiplex PCR; TCRdb's copy keeps in-frame clones and lacks some. The sample lists roughly 100,000 clones, roughly two thirds occurring once. This clone was observed a handful of times. Sequencing input: peripheral blood. This clonotype was obtained from an elderly man with acute or convalescent COVID-19. The gene calls are TRBV27 and TRBJ1-6, with 7 bases matching TRBD1. CDR3 in DNA: TGTGCCAGCAGGGCCAGGGGGTCGACGCCCCTCCACTTT. Amino acids: CASRARGSTPLHF.